This T cell receptor (beta chain) was sequenced for a study of cytotoxic CD8 clonotypes in ibrutinib-treated CLL. Study in general: For this cohort, patients were ten to twelve relapsed/refractory and over 14 treatment-naive, while some 17 were IGHV unmutated. Recorded responses included around 24 partial and 2 complete; following median roughly 68 months, approximately 14 stayed remitted and about twelve progressed.

Clones were sequenced by immunoSEQ multiplex PCR, and TCRdb holds only the in-frame ones, with some missing. This sample has 29,000 or so clones; 69% occur once, and the top ten carry roughly 51%. Whole-study results and caveats: Having risen at ibrutinib response, clonality had fallen back toward baseline by progression.

With respect to this clone: What it recognizes is unknown.

The V and J ends lost 10 bases and 0 bases respectively, with 37 bases between them. The CDR3 extends over 22 amino acids. Frozen PBMC stocks contributed around 1.9 micrograms of genomic DNA to the TCR beta libraries. The chain joins TRBV23-1 to TRBJ2-1; TRBD2 is a possible D gene (6 bases). TRBV23-1 is classed as an ORF, of uncertain function. The sequences come from PBMCs, collected after 24 months of ibrutinib treatment. This TCR was sampled from a human donor with chronic lymphocytic leukemia. CDR3 amino acids: CATEKGRELTTPSRSSYNEQFF. The CDR3 DNA reads TGCGCCACCGAAAAGGGACGGGAGTTAACGACCCCTTCTAGGAGCTCCTACAATGAGCAGTTCTTC.